This TCR beta chain was recorded in a study of OX40 agonist ivuxolimab in advanced cancers. Clones were sequenced by immunoSEQ multiplex PCR, and TCRdb holds only the in-frame ones, with some missing. The table records over 85,000 clones, about 90% of them present only once. The CDR3 is 16 amino acids. Germline CDR1 reads SGDLS; CDR2 reads YYNGEE. V lost 0 bases to trimming and J lost 2 bases; unmatched junction nucleotides: 4. The sequence was obtained from an adult with an advanced solid tumor such as melanoma, head and neck, liver or kidney cancer. The input for sequencing was CD4+ or CD8+ T cells sorted from blood, taken in a trial of the OX40 agonist ivuxolimab. V and J are TRBV9 and TRBJ1-3, with TRBD1 identical over 8 bases. The CDR3 bases are TGTGCCAGCAGCGTAGGGCAGGGGGCGACTGGAAACACCATATATTTT. Translating gives CASSVGQGATGNTIYF.